These 10 T cell receptor beta chains were all obtained from the same sample, sequenced in a study of shared clonotypes between healthy human individuals. The table came from immunoSEQ multiplex PCR; TCRdb's copy has only in-frame clones and leaves some out. This table has millions of clones, roughly 94% appearing once. Sequencing input: naive CD4+ T cells sorted from blood. The sample's subset: CD45RA+ positively selected. The receptors derive from a man between 18 and 35 years old in good health.

The chain is built from TRBV5-4 and TRBJ2-5; the match to TRBD1 covers 9 bases. Trimming removed 2 bases from V and 4 bases from J; junction bases left unmatched: 6. Germline CDR1 is SGHNT and CDR2 is YYREEE (reference sequence). There are 15 residues in the CDR3. The CDR3 here is CASSFATGGAETQYF. CDR3 sequence (DNA): TGTGCCAGCAGCTTCGCCACAGGGGGCGCAGAGACCCAGTACTTC.

This clone came up once. The chain carries TRBV6-5 and TRBJ2-7; D is perhaps TRBD2 (5 bases). The CDR3 is made up of 15 amino acids. Germline CDR1 is MNHEY and CDR2 is SVGAGI. Trimming took off 0 bases at V and 2 bases at J, with 11 bases between the two ends. The CDR3 here is CASSYSHSVAYEQYF. DNA of the CDR3: TGTGCCAGCAGTTACTCTCATAGCGTAGCCTACGAGCAGTACTTC.

V and J are TRBV30 and TRBJ2-5, with D unclear. The CDR3 runs 14 residues. Germline values: CDR1 GTSNPN, CDR2 SVGIG (reference sequence). Trimming removed 1 base at V and 1 base at J, with 10 bases between. This CDR3 reads CAWSEILGQETQYF. The CDR3 DNA reads as TGTGCCTGGAGTGAAATTCTAGGCCAAGAGACCCAGTACTTC. Full variable domain (remainder filled in from reference TRBV30 and TRBJ2-5): SQTIHQWPATLVQPVGSPLSLECTVEGTSNPNLYWYRQAAGRGLQLLFYSVGIGQISSEVPQNLSASRPQDRQFILSSKKLLLSDSGFYLCAWSEILGQETQYFGPGTRLLVL.

A few counts support this clone. This rearrangement joins TRBV5-5 to TRBJ2-5; D gene ambiguous. V gave up 1 base and J gave up 4 bases, with 11 bases separating them. Germline values: CDR1 SGHKS, CDR2 YYEKEE (reference sequence). The CDR3 consists of 14 residues. This CDR3 is CASSLFLERETQYF. The CDR3 region has the DNA TGTGCCAGCAGCTTGTTCTTAGAGCGAGAGACCCAGTACTTC.

In the case of this clone: At the DNA level, this CDR3 is encoded by other sequences in the same sample as well. The rearrangement uses TRBV7-9 and TRBJ1-6; TRBD1 agrees at 12 bases. CDR3 length: 16 amino acids. V lost 6 bases to trimming and J lost 7 bases; unmatched junction nucleotides: 7. CDR1 is SEHNR and CDR2 is FQNEAQ in the germline V gene (reference sequence). The CDR3 DNA reads TGTGCCAGCAGTCCCGGGACAGGGGGCGGAAATTCACCCCTCCACTTT. Protein sequence: CASSPGTGGGNSPLHF. Full variable domain (missing parts from reference TRBV7-9 and TRBJ1-6): DTGVSQNPRHKITKRGQNVTFRCDPISEHNRLYWYRQTLGQGPEFLTYFQNEAQLEKSRLLSDRFSAERPKGSFSTLEIQRTEQGDSAMYLCASSPGTGGGNSPLHFGNGTRLTVT.

J is TRBJ2-7 and V is TRBV5-1, with TRBD2 matching 11 bases. CDR1 and CDR2 (germline): SGHRS, YFSETQ. Germline trimming cut 4 bases from V and 3 bases from J; bases unmatched to any gene: 15. The CDR3 covers 18 residues. CDR3 bases: TGCGCCAGCAGCCGAGGGACTAGCGGCCCTCGGTGGGTCTACGAGCAGTACTTC. This codes for CASSRGTSGPRWVYEQYF.

The rearrangement uses TRBV5-1 and TRBJ2-1; D remains ambiguous. V lost 4 bases, J lost 4 bases, and 9 bases lay in between. CDR3 size: 13 residues. The V gene's germline CDR1 is SGHRS and CDR2 YFSETQ. The CDR3 nucleotides read TGCGCCAGCAGCATTGCTTCTTACAATGAGCAGTTCTTC. It codes for CASSIASYNEQFF.

This clone appeared a single time. The chain combines TRBV6-1 with TRBJ1-2; D is possibly TRBD1 (6 bases). The germline V gene has CDR1 MNHNS and CDR2 SASEGT. Trimming pared 4 bases from V and 4 bases from J, leaving 16 bases between. The CDR3 spans 15 residues. CDR3 in DNA: TGTGCCAGCAGTGGGGCCGGGACAACCCGCTATGGCTACACCTTC. Its translation is CASSGAGTTRYGYTF.

The chain employs TRBV7-9 and TRBJ2-3; D is ambiguous. Germline lookup yields CDR1 SEHNR and CDR2 FQNEAQ (reference sequence). This CDR3 is built from 11 residues. The V gene lost 7 bases and the J gene lost 5 bases, with 7 bases spanning the gap. The CDR3 nucleotides are TGTGCCAGCAACCAAGTAGATACGCAGTATTTT. This translates into CASNQVDTQYF.

The chain recombines TRBV6-6 with TRBJ2-1, with D possibly called TRBD1 or TRBD2 (6 bases each). Germline CDR1 MNHNY, CDR2 SVGAGI (reference sequence). V was cut by 8 bases and J by 2 bases, with 13 bases left in between. This CDR3 comprises 14 residues. CDR3 in amino acids: CASRRDTAYNEQFF. The CDR3 bases are TGTGCCAGCCGGCGGGACACCGCCTACAATGAGCAGTTCTTC.